Listed here is a single T cell receptor (beta chain). Its target is not known. This entry comes from a study of radiation and T cells in renal cell carcinoma. This CDR3 comprises 17 residues. Between the trimmed V and J ends, which lost 1 base and 2 bases, there was a span of 15 bases. Per germline, CDR1 SGHTA and CDR2 FQGNSA. The study's findings and limits: Compared with controls, irradiated tumors showed greater TCR clonality.

Treatment noted: treatment-naive control, cytoreductive nephrectomy. Treatment-naive patients without radiation supplied the control tumors at nephrectomy. This renal cell carcinoma was of the clear cell type. Control tumors came from 4 females and about a dozen males, aged roughly 35 to 85. Profiled with immunoSEQ multiplex PCR; TCRdb holds only in-frame clones, not every one. The sample yields 8,000 to 8,500 clones, approximately 58% seen once. The sequence was collected from a man between 60 and 75 years old with renal cell carcinoma. Specimen: tumor tissue, collected from a patient whose treatment was nephrectomy without radiotherapy. This chain uses TRBV7-2 with TRBJ2-1; TRBD2 might be the D (6 bases). The CDR3 reads CASSLGVGREAYNEQFF. The DNA for the CDR3 is TGTGCCAGCAGCTTAGGGGTAGGGCGGGAAGCCTACAATGAGCAGTTCTTC.